This T cell receptor beta chain was captured by sequencing in a study of cytomegalovirus exposure and HLA in healthy donors. 60 Vbeta and 13 Jbeta primers were used in PCR. Generated by immunoSEQ multiplex PCR, the TCRdb table keeps only in-frame clones and is missing some. The sample lists some 270,000 clones, about four fifths occurring once. Worth noting for this clone: Its antigen is unidentified.

This CDR3 spans 17 amino acids. Germline CDR1 reads SQVTM; CDR2 reads ANQGSEA. The V gene end was trimmed by 4 bases and the J gene end by 0 bases; junction bases not matched to a gene: 10. The study's findings and limits: Later on, a genetic analysis was performed. It linked a missense variant in DCLRE1C with V- and J-gene trimming of TCR beta. Reported findings show TCR beta sequences accurately forecast HLA-A and HLA-B alleles in most subjects. A likely sequencing artifact accounted for one observed cluster of highly shared sequence variants.

Sequenced input: PBMCs. The receptor's source is a girl aged 2 to 10 in good health and CMV-seronegative. V and J are TRBV29-1 and TRBJ2-1; 9 nucleotides match TRBD2. The CDR3 sequence: CSVVGAGGYRSYNEQFF. CDR3 DNA: TGCAGCGTTGTCGGAGCGGGGGGTTACCGCTCCTACAATGAGCAGTTCTTC.